Reported below is one T cell receptor beta chain. Its target is not known. The primer mix had 60 Vbeta and 13 Jbeta primers. Sequencing was performed with immunoSEQ multiplex PCR; in TCRdb, only in-frame clones are kept and a portion is missing. The ten most abundant clones cover under 1% of a sample with about 200,000 clones. The sample comes from a study of cytomegalovirus exposure and HLA in healthy donors. Across the whole study: In terms of ancestry, the Caucasian-associated cluster contained more than 65% of the roughly 400 genotyped donors. General study points: Further analysis, carried out later, found HLA-associated TCR beta chains more clonally expanded than equally common other chains.

The CDR3 sequence is 12 residues long. The sequence came from a woman in her 30s in good health and CMV-seropositive. Sequences were obtained from PBMCs. The V and J genes are TRBV21-1 and TRBJ2-7; the table names TRBD1, a call not compared with the DNA. TRBV21-1 is labeled a pseudogene. The CDR3 protein is CARVQGSYEQYF. CDR3 DNA: TGTGCCAGGGTACAGGGATCCTACGAGCAGTACTTC.